The rows below give T cell receptor beta chains drawn from one sample of a study of molecular identifiers for immune sequencing clone quantification. One entry per CDR3 protein, called by TCRdb with MiXCR from the PCR reads. The data hold tens of thousands of distinct CDR3 sequences, with 24% observed a single time. Sequenced: naive CD8+ T cells from blood, with Jurkat cell RNA spiked in. The receptors were sampled from a human donor in good health. Some libraries in this study had Jurkat cell RNA spiked in. CDR3s include the opening cysteine and the closing phenylalanine or tryptophan. A D gene is named only where the DNA matches it firmly. The listing skips clone size in some rows; elsewhere it reads once, few, many or a size class.

j_gene: TRBJ2-3
abundance: medium-sized
d_gene: .
v_gene: TRBV5-5
CDR3aa: CASSSLVFASTDTQYF
CDR3nt: TGTGCCAGCAGCTCCCTTGTTTTTGCTAGCACAGATACGCAGTATTTT

j_gene: TRBJ2-2
abundance: many
d_gene: .
v_gene: TRBV28
CDR3aa: CASSSRSGSTGAGELFF
CDR3nt: TGTGCCAGCAGTTCCCGATCCGGGAGTACGGGAGCCGGGGAGCTGTTTTTT

j_gene: TRBJ2-7
abundance: many
d_gene: .
v_gene: TRBV20-1
CDR3aa: CSARALTEGYEQYF
CDR3nt: TGCAGTGCTAGAGCACTAACGGAAGGTTACGAGCAGTACTTC

j_gene: TRBJ1-1
abundance: .
d_gene: .
v_gene: TRBV5-1
CDR3aa: CASSLASASVPEAFF
CDR3nt: TGCGCCAGCAGCTTGGCCTCTGCGTCCGTTCCCGAAGCTTTCTTT

j_gene: TRBJ1-4
abundance: many
d_gene: .
v_gene: TRBV5-6
CDR3aa: CASSLAGLPNEKLFF
CDR3nt: TGTGCCAGCAGCTTGGCCGGGCTTCCCAATGAAAAACTGTTTTTT

j_gene: TRBJ1-4
abundance: many
d_gene: .
v_gene: TRBV6-5
CDR3aa: CASSWTGQPFF
CDR3nt: TGTGCCAGCAGTTGGACGGGACAACCGTTTTTT

j_gene: TRBJ1-3
abundance: many
d_gene: TRBD1
v_gene: TRBV6-5
CDR3aa: CASSYGTGGSGNTIYF
CDR3nt: TGTGCCAGCAGTTACGGGACAGGGGGCTCTGGAAACACCATATATTTT

j_gene: TRBJ2-3
abundance: .
d_gene: .
v_gene: TRBV3-2
CDR3aa: CASGTGVPDTQYF
CDR3nt: TGTGCCAGCGGGACAGGGGTGCCGGATACGCAGTATTTT

j_gene: TRBJ2-3
abundance: .
d_gene: .
v_gene: TRBV2
CDR3aa: CARSERNTDMQYF
CDR3nt: TGTGCCCGGTCGGAGCGGAACACAGATATGCAGTACTTT

j_gene: TRBJ2-7
abundance: many
d_gene: .
v_gene: TRBV7-6
CDR3aa: CASSLARDDSEQYF
CDR3nt: TGTGCCAGCAGCTTAGCTCGGGACGACAGCGAGCAGTACTTC

j_gene: TRBJ2-3
abundance: many
d_gene: .
v_gene: TRBV28
CDR3aa: CASSFPADTQYF
CDR3nt: TGTGCCAGCAGTTTTCCGGCTGATACGCAGTATTTT

j_gene: TRBJ2-3
abundance: many
d_gene: TRBD1
v_gene: TRBV10-2
CDR3aa: CASSSPGQGISDTQYF
CDR3nt: TGCGCCAGCAGCTCCCCGGGACAGGGGATTTCAGATACGCAGTATTTT

j_gene: TRBJ2-3
abundance: many
d_gene: .
v_gene: TRBV7-2
CDR3aa: CASSLVPSDTQYF
CDR3nt: TGTGCCAGCAGCTTAGTGCCCTCGGATACGCAGTATTTT

j_gene: TRBJ2-7
abundance: many
d_gene: .
v_gene: TRBV21-1
CDR3aa: CASSKNWTGGGYEQYF
CDR3nt: TGTGCCAGCAGCAAGAATTGGACAGGGGGCGGATACGAGCAGTACTTC

j_gene: TRBJ2-2
abundance: .
d_gene: TRBD1
v_gene: TRBV7-9
CDR3aa: CASSKGAGAYTGELFF
CDR3nt: TGTGCCAGCAGCAAGGGGGCAGGGGCGTACACCGGGGAGCTGTTTTTT

j_gene: TRBJ2-1
abundance: many
d_gene: .
v_gene: TRBV11-3
CDR3aa: CASSESSYNEQFF
CDR3nt: TGTGCCAGCAGCGAAAGCTCCTACAATGAGCAGTTCTTC

j_gene: TRBJ2-7
abundance: few
d_gene: TRBD1
v_gene: TRBV30
CDR3aa: CAWTTGSGYEQYF
CDR3nt: TGTGCCTGGACGACAGGGTCAGGCTACGAGCAGTACTTC

j_gene: TRBJ2-1
abundance: .
d_gene: .
v_gene: TRBV29-1
CDR3aa: CSVWGWRTYNEQFF
CDR3nt: TGCAGCGTTTGGGGTTGGAGGACCTACAATGAGCAGTTCTTC

j_gene: TRBJ2-2
abundance: .
d_gene: .
v_gene: TRBV7-6
CDR3aa: CASSLEGGELFF
CDR3nt: TGTGCCAGCAGCTTAGAAGGCGGGGAGCTGTTTTTT

j_gene: TRBJ2-1
abundance: .
d_gene: TRBD2
v_gene: TRBV20-1
CDR3aa: CSAAGLAGTYNEQFF
CDR3nt: TGCAGTGCCGCGGGACTAGCGGGGACCTACAATGAGCAGTTCTTC

j_gene: TRBJ2-7
abundance: .
d_gene: TRBD1
v_gene: TRBV14
CDR3aa: CASSQELFGQGYNYEQYF
CDR3nt: TGTGCCAGCAGCCAAGAGCTCTTCGGACAGGGGTACAATTACGAGCAGTACTTT

j_gene: TRBJ2-1
abundance: many
d_gene: TRBD2
v_gene: TRBV4-2
CDR3aa: CASSQAASGYPYNEQFF
CDR3nt: TGTGCCAGCAGCCAAGCGGCTAGCGGGTACCCCTACAATGAGCAGTTCTTC

j_gene: TRBJ1-4
abundance: many
d_gene: TRBD1
v_gene: TRBV27
CDR3aa: CASKGALSEKLFF
CDR3nt: TGTGCCAGCAAGGGGGCGCTTAGTGAAAAACTGTTTTTT

j_gene: TRBJ2-7
abundance: .
d_gene: .
v_gene: TRBV7-9
CDR3aa: CASSPPRGNWEQYF
CDR3nt: TGTGCCAGCAGCCCCCCTCGGGGCAATTGGGAGCAGTACTTC

j_gene: TRBJ1-2
abundance: many
d_gene: .
v_gene: TRBV30
CDR3aa: CAWSPGGLSYGYTF
CDR3nt: TGTGCCTGGAGCCCAGGAGGGCTATCCTATGGCTACACCTTC

j_gene: TRBJ1-1
abundance: many
d_gene: .
v_gene: TRBV12-3/TRBV12-4
CDR3aa: CASGKLNTEAFF
CDR3nt: TGTGCCAGCGGGAAACTGAACACTGAAGCTTTCTTT

j_gene: TRBJ1-1
abundance: many
d_gene: .
v_gene: TRBV6-2/TRBV6-3
CDR3aa: CASSWQGNTEAFF
CDR3nt: TGTGCCAGCAGTTGGCAGGGGAACACTGAAGCTTTCTTT

j_gene: TRBJ1-5
abundance: many
d_gene: .
v_gene: TRBV27
CDR3aa: CASSAWDGHNQPQHF
CDR3nt: TGTGCCAGCAGTGCATGGGACGGTCACAATCAGCCCCAGCATTTT

j_gene: TRBJ1-4
abundance: many
d_gene: .
v_gene: TRBV7-2
CDR3aa: CASSFSQGDGKLFF
CDR3nt: TGTGCCAGCAGCTTTTCCCAGGGAGACGGAAAACTGTTTTTT

j_gene: TRBJ2-5
abundance: many
d_gene: TRBD1
v_gene: TRBV13
CDR3aa: CASGQRTGQETQYF
CDR3nt: TGTGCCAGCGGACAGAGGACAGGCCAAGAGACCCAGTACTTC

j_gene: TRBJ1-1
abundance: .
d_gene: TRBD1
v_gene: TRBV11-2
CDR3aa: CASSRTGENTGAFF
CDR3nt: TGTGCCAGCAGCCGGACAGGAGAAAACACTGGAGCTTTCTTT

j_gene: TRBJ2-7
abundance: few
d_gene: .
v_gene: TRBV27
CDR3aa: CASRISPVGEQYF
CDR3nt: TGTGCCAGCAGAATCTCGCCGGTTGGGGAGCAGTACTTC

j_gene: TRBJ2-4
abundance: few
d_gene: .
v_gene: TRBV4-3
CDR3aa: CASSQGAPAEGYLAKNIQYF
CDR3nt: TGCGCCAGCAGCCAAGGTGCCCCGGCAGAGGGTTACCTAGCCAAAAACATTCAGTACTTC

j_gene: TRBJ2-1
abundance: .
d_gene: .
v_gene: TRBV30
CDR3aa: CAWSVLGIGTYNEQFF
CDR3nt: TGTGCCTGGAGTGTACTGGGTATCGGGACGTACAATGAGCAGTTCTTC

j_gene: TRBJ1-5
abundance: many
d_gene: TRBD1
v_gene: TRBV6-6
CDR3aa: CASVGTGSNQPQHF
CDR3nt: TGTGCCAGCGTTGGGACAGGGAGCAATCAGCCCCAGCATTTT

j_gene: TRBJ1-5
abundance: many
d_gene: .
v_gene: TRBV13
CDR3aa: CASSLQGRDSNQPQHF
CDR3nt: TGTGCCAGCAGCCTCCAAGGCAGGGATAGCAATCAGCCCCAGCATTTT

j_gene: TRBJ2-5
abundance: many
d_gene: TRBD2
v_gene: TRBV11-2
CDR3aa: CASSLVTSGGPGQETQYF
CDR3nt: TGTGCCAGCAGCTTAGTAACTAGCGGGGGTCCTGGCCAAGAGACCCAGTACTTC

j_gene: TRBJ2-7
abundance: .
d_gene: TRBD1
v_gene: TRBV5-4
CDR3aa: CATTSRDRSYEQYF
CDR3nt: TGTGCCACCACCAGCCGGGACAGGTCCTACGAGCAGTACTTC

j_gene: TRBJ2-7
abundance: many
d_gene: .
v_gene: TRBV11-2
CDR3aa: CASSLERGTYEQYF
CDR3nt: TGTGCCAGCAGCTTAGAACGGGGCACCTACGAGCAGTACTTC

j_gene: TRBJ2-3
abundance: many
d_gene: .
v_gene: TRBV6-5
CDR3aa: CASSHRGMGSTDTQYF
CDR3nt: TGTGCCAGCAGTCACCGAGGGATGGGCAGCACAGATACGCAGTATTTT

j_gene: TRBJ2-5
abundance: .
d_gene: .
v_gene: TRBV20-1
CDR3aa: CSARGFEAAQETQYF
CDR3nt: TGCAGTGCTAGAGGTTTTGAGGCGGCCCAAGAGACCCAGTACTTC

j_gene: TRBJ2-5
abundance: many
d_gene: TRBD2
v_gene: TRBV28
CDR3aa: CASSYSLRGGQAETQYF
CDR3nt: TGTGCCAGCAGTTATAGTCTCCGCGGGGGGCAGGCCGAGACCCAGTACTTC

j_gene: TRBJ2-1
abundance: .
d_gene: TRBD1
v_gene: TRBV4-1
CDR3aa: CASRRTGDNEQFF
CDR3nt: TGCGCCAGCAGGCGGACAGGGGACAATGAGCAGTTCTTC

j_gene: TRBJ2-5
abundance: .
d_gene: .
v_gene: TRBV19
CDR3aa: CASSIETGYQETQYF
CDR3nt: TGTGCCAGTAGTATAGAGACAGGTTACCAAGAGACCCAGTACTTC

j_gene: TRBJ2-6
abundance: many
d_gene: .
v_gene: TRBV27
CDR3aa: CASSWLSPSGANVLTF
CDR3nt: TGTGCCAGCAGTTGGTTATCGCCCTCTGGGGCCAACGTCCTGACTTTC

j_gene: TRBJ2-1
abundance: few
d_gene: .
v_gene: TRBV2
CDR3aa: CAIAGESSYNEQFF
CDR3nt: TGTGCCATAGCTGGAGAAAGCTCCTACAATGAGCAGTTCTTC

j_gene: TRBJ2-2
abundance: few
d_gene: .
v_gene: TRBV16
CDR3aa: CASSPDGSGELFF
CDR3nt: TGTGCCAGCAGCCCCGACGGATCCGGGGAGCTGTTTTTT